Presented here are 12 T cell receptor beta chains from one specimen sequenced in a study of blood T cell repertoires in COVID-19 (dated by TCRdb to 2020 to 2022). The protocol used for the library was the immunoSEQ multiplex PCR assay. TCRdb mirrors the immuneACCESS table, restricted to in-frame sequences. Some clones are absent from its copies; in checked studies, under half trace to an unresolved V gene, and the reason for the others is unknown. This sample holds about 160,000 clones; just over 85% were observed only once. Around 3.5% of the sample belongs to the ten largest clones. Sequencing input: peripheral blood. These receptor sequences come from an older man with acute or convalescent COVID-19.

This clone was seen a few times. The same CDR3 is also encoded by other DNA sequences in this sample. V gene TRBV18 combines with J gene TRBJ1-5; 8 bases map to TRBD1. Trimming at V came to 0 bases and at J to 4 bases, leaving 2 bases not matched to a gene. CDR3 size: 15 residues. Germline V gene sequence: CDR1 KGHSH, CDR2 LQKENI. The CDR3 DNA sequence: TGTGCCAGCTCACCACCGGGACAGGAAAATCAGCCCCAGCATTTT. Protein: CASSPPGQENQPQHF.

This chain links TRBV19 with TRBJ2-3; 8 bases agree with TRBD2. The trim removed 3 bases at V and 1 base at J, leaving 6 bases unmatched. CDR1 is LNHDA, CDR2 SQIVND, per germline (reference sequence). The CDR3 is 16 amino acids. The CDR3 loop is CASSIRGGARTDTQYF. The CDR3 DNA sequence: TGTGCCAGTAGTATTCGGGGGGGAGCCCGCACAGATACGCAGTATTTT. Complete variable domain (other parts from reference TRBV19 and TRBJ2-3): DGGITQSPKYLFRKEGQNVTLSCEQNLNHDAMYWYRQDPGQGLRLIYYSQIVNDFQKGDIAEGYSVSREKKESFPLTVTSAQKNPTAFYLCASSIRGGARTDTQYFGPGTRLTVL.

The V gene is TRBV28, the J gene TRBJ1-6, with 7 bases that match TRBD1. V shed 3 bases and J 3 bases; nucleotides not matched to a gene: 2. The germline V gene has CDR1 MDHEN and CDR2 SYDVKM. The CDR3 loop spans 15 amino acids. The CDR3 is CASSLDRSYNSPLHF. CDR3 DNA: TGTGCCAGCAGTTTGGACAGGAGCTATAATTCACCCCTCCACTTT.

This sequence joins TRBV4-3 and TRBJ2-1; D unresolved. The CDR3 loop spans 17 amino acids. The germline gives CDR1 LGHNA, CDR2 YSLEER. Trimming pared 0 bases from V and 0 bases from J, leaving 12 bases between. Here the CDR3 reads CASSQDFSFSSYNEQFF. CDR3 nucleotides: TGCGCCAGCAGCCAAGATTTCTCTTTTAGCTCCTACAATGAGCAGTTCTTC.

This rearrangement joins TRBV28 to TRBJ2-5; tentatively, D is TRBD1 (6 bases). This CDR3 spans 13 amino acids. Germline CDR1 MDHEN, CDR2 SYDVKM. With 7 bases removed from V and 5 bases from J, the gap between germline ends came to 14 bases. In DNA, the CDR3 is TGTGCCAGCAAGCTACAGGGCGCGGAGACCCAGTACTTC. Its translation: CASKLQGAETQYF.

The CDR3 DNA is TGTGCCAGCAGCTTAGCCGAAGGGGTCTCTGGGGCCAACGTCCTGACTTTC. Its protein product is CASSLAEGVSGANVLTF. The rearrangement uses TRBV7-6 and TRBJ2-6; tentative D call: TRBD1 (5 bases). The V end lost 0 bases, the J end lost 0 bases, and 9 bases lay between the germline ends. The CDR3 totals 17 residues. Germline V gene lookup returns CDR1 SGHVS and CDR2 FNYEAQ.

V and J are TRBV5-6 and TRBJ2-1; the match to TRBD2 covers 9 bases. With V trimmed by 1 base and J by 7 bases, 9 bases remained unmatched. The CDR3 loop spans 16 amino acids. The germline CDR1 and CDR2 sequences are SGHDT and YYEEEE. The CDR3 region is CASSLTPGLAGNEQFF. The CDR3 coding sequence is TGTGCCAGCAGCTTGACACCGGGACTAGCTGGTAATGAGCAGTTCTTC.

The rearrangement joins TRBV6-5 to TRBJ2-7, with 8 bases aligning to TRBD2. J lost 2 bases, V lost 2 bases, and 5 bases had no gene match. This CDR3 comprises 15 residues. Germline values: CDR1 MNHEY, CDR2 SVGAGI. CDR3 loop: CASSYGGTRTYEQYF. The DNA of the CDR3 is TGTGCCAGCAGTTACGGGGGGACTAGAACCTACGAGCAGTACTTC.

V usage is TRBV4-1 and J usage is TRBJ1-4; a weak D match, TRBD1 (5 bases). The V end lost 0 bases, the J end lost 8 bases, and 16 bases lay between the germline ends. CDR1 MGHRA and CDR2 YSYEKL come from the germline V gene. There are 16 residues in the CDR3. CDR3 DNA: TGCGCCAGCAGCCAAGACCCAGGGTTCGTTGGGGAAAAACTGTTTTTT. It yields the protein CASSQDPGFVGEKLFF.

The genes are TRBV6-2 or TRBV6-3 and TRBJ2-7, with 13 nucleotides matching TRBD2. From germline, CDR1 is MNHEY and CDR2 SVGEGT. This CDR3 spans 15 amino acids. V was pared by 6 bases and J by 6 bases, with 8 bases of the junction left unmatched. CDR3 coding DNA: TGTGCCAGCAGCCCCGGACTAGCGGGAGCGGGCGAGCAGTACTTC. Encoded protein: CASSPGLAGAGEQYF.

V and J are TRBV15 and TRBJ2-7; D is undetermined. The germline V gene encodes CDR1 LNHNV and CDR2 YYDKDF (reference sequence). V was trimmed by 0 bases and J by 1 base, leaving 7 bases between them. This CDR3 region has 14 residues. DNA for the CDR3: TGTGCCACCAGCAGAGATCGCGGATCCTACGAGCAGTACTTC. Amino acid sequence: CATSRDRGSYEQYF.

V is TRBV7-9 and J is TRBJ1-2; 9 bases align to TRBD1. The CDR3 is 16 residues long. V lost 4 bases, J lost 1 base, and 7 bases stayed unmatched. Germline values: CDR1 SEHNR, CDR2 FQNEAQ (reference sequence). The CDR3 DNA is TGTGCCAGCAGCTCGCCCGGGACAGGGATTAACTATGGCTACACCTTC. It codes for CASSSPGTGINYGYTF.